Here is one T cell receptor beta chain with its context. Produced via immunoSEQ multiplex PCR; TCRdb's table is partial and in-frame only. Of about 2,500,000 clones detected, around 90% appear once; the ten largest clones hold roughly 0.14%. The sample comes from a study of shared clonotypes between healthy human individuals. CDR3 length: 13 residues. Germline CDR1 is MNHEY and CDR2 is SMNVEV (reference sequence). Trimming shortened V by 7 bases and J by 5 bases, and 14 bases separated the two germline ends. The chain links TRBV27 to TRBJ2-5; D unresolved. This clonotype originated in a man between 18 and 29 years old in good health. Sample: naive CD4+ T cells sorted from blood. Documented subset: CD45RA+ positively selected. Here the CDR3 DNA reads TGTGCCAGCATGCCCGTTTTGGGGGAGACCCAGTACTTC. Translating it yields CASMPVLGETQYF.